The clone carrying this T cell receptor beta chain turned up a few times. Its cognate antigen is unknown. A 5'RACE reaction primed in the constant segment made cDNA libraries of TCR alpha and TCR beta, and these carried sample barcodes and UMIs. TCRdb re-analysed the 5' RACE reads in MiXCR, keeping a single row per CDR3 protein. Of 360,000 or so distinct CDR3 sequences listed, 25% to 30% are singletons. V lost 2 bases, J lost 4 bases, and 14 bases stayed unmatched. Germline CDR1 reads KGHDR; CDR2 reads SFDVKD. The CDR3 contains 19 residues. The data stem from a study of T-cell memory formation after mild COVID-19. Overall study context: TCR clusters were mostly confined to one donor each.

General observations from the study: Whereas later expanders leaned CD4+, clones contracting day 15 to 85 showed a balanced CD4/CD8 makeup.

V gene TRBV24-1 combines with J gene TRBJ2-2; TRBD2 matches at 8 bases. What was sequenced was PBMCs or a T cell subset sorted from them (not recorded which). This sequence originates from an adult woman who had mild COVID-19 (a few samples of this study predate the infection). Cell type and time point are not known. The CDR3 DNA is TGTGCCACCAGTGATTCAATGACAGGTAGAGCGGGAGTCACCGGGGAGCTGTTTTTT. This codes for CATSDSMTGRAGVTGELFF.